A selection of T cell receptor beta chains follows, all from one sample in a study of blood T cells in healthy people across ages. From the 5' RACE reads, TCRdb called clonotypes with MiXCR, one entry per CDR3 protein. The profile covers about 1.5 million distinct CDR3 sequences, with roughly two fifths appearing a single time and 4% taken by the ten largest. The sequenced sample was blood. Receptors originate from a woman aged 18 to 35 in good health. Both conserved end residues are part of each CDR3. Fields, in order: J gene, clone size, D gene, V gene, CDR3 DNA, CDR3 protein. D genes are given only for firm matches. For some rows the clone size is stated as once, few or many, or as a class when expanded; others skip it.

TRBJ2-3 few NA TRBV6-2/TRBV6-3 TGTGCCAGCAGTCACCCGGCCCCAGATACGCAGTATTTT CASSHPAPDTQYF
TRBJ2-1 NA NA TRBV4-3 TGCGCCAGCAGCCAAGATAGTTCTAGCAGCTACAATGAGCAGTTCTTC CASSQDSSSSYNEQFF
TRBJ1-4 NA NA TRBV20-1 TGCAGTGCAGGGGTGAGCGAAAAACTGTTTTTT CSAGVSEKLFF
TRBJ2-7 NA TRBD2 TRBV29-1 TGCAGCGTCGATGGACTAGCGGGGACATCCTACGAGCAGTACTTC CSVDGLAGTSYEQYF
TRBJ2-7 NA NA TRBV7-3 TGTGCCAGCAGCCAACGGACATTCTCCTACGAGCAGTACTTC CASSQRTFSYEQYF
TRBJ1-6 once TRBD1 TRBV4-3 TGCGCCAGCAGCCAGCCGGGACAGGGTACACCCCTCCACTTT CASSQPGQGTPLHF
TRBJ1-4 NA NA TRBV20-1 TGCGGTGCTACTCCTCATTTTAATGAAAAACTGTTTTTT CGATPHFNEKLFF
TRBJ1-4 once NA TRBV28 TGTGCCAGCAGGGGACATTCCGTAACCGAAAAACTGTTTTTT CASRGHSVTEKLFF
TRBJ2-7 NA NA TRBV20-1 TGCAGTGCTAGAAACTTGCCCAACTACGAGCAGTACTTC CSARNLPNYEQYF
TRBJ2-7 few NA TRBV13 TGTGCCAGCAGAAAACAGGGACGGACCTACGAGCAGTACTTC CASRKQGRTYEQYF
TRBJ2-1 NA NA TRBV4-1 TGCGCCAGCAGCTTAACCGGGACCCGACTTTACAATGAGCAGTTCTTC CASSLTGTRLYNEQFF
TRBJ2-3 NA NA TRBV9 TGTGCCAGCAGCGTAGCGGACTTAGGCACGCAGTATTTT CASSVADLGTQYF
TRBJ2-5 NA TRBD1 TRBV3-1 TGTGCCAGCAGCCACTCAGGGGGAGAGACCCAGTACTTC CASSHSGGETQYF
TRBJ2-3 few NA TRBV20-1 TGCAGTGCTAGCAAAGGCGGTAGCACAGATACGCAGTATTTT CSASKGGSTDTQYF
TRBJ2-7 NA NA TRBV25-1 TGTGCCAGCAGTGAGACTACCGGGACTGAGCAGTACTTC CASSETTGTEQYF
TRBJ1-2 NA TRBD1 TRBV25-1 TGTGCCAGCAGTGACGGGACAGGGGTTTATGGCTACACCTTC CASSDGTGVYGYTF
TRBJ2-7 NA NA TRBV7-2 TGTGCCAGCAGCGTTCGGGGCCCTGGGGAGCAGTACTTC CASSVRGPGEQYF
TRBJ2-1 NA NA TRBV7-9 TGTGCCAGCAACTCGGACTTGTCTTGGGGGGAGCAGTTCTTC CASNSDLSWGEQFF
TRBJ2-7 once TRBD1 TRBV12-3/TRBV12-4 TGTGCCAGCAGTTTTGTCCCGGGACAGTTCCAAGTCCTATACAATGAGCAGTACTTC CASSFVPGQFQVLYNEQYF
TRBJ1-4 once NA TRBV3-1 TGTGCCAGCAGCCAAGGAGACAGTCCAACTAATGAAAAACTGTTTTTT CASSQGDSPTNEKLFF
TRBJ2-7 NA TRBD2 TRBV20-1 TGCAGTGCTGGGGGACTAGCGGGAGATAACGAGCAGTACTTC CSAGGLAGDNEQYF
TRBJ2-1 few NA TRBV27 TGTGCCAGCAGCCTCACATTGTATACCTACAATGAGCAGTTCTTC CASSLTLYTYNEQFF
TRBJ2-7 NA NA TRBV21-1 TGTGCCAGCAGCTTAGAGTTGGGGACTAGCGGGGGACACTACGAGCAGTACTTC CASSLELGTSGGHYEQYF
TRBJ1-1 NA NA TRBV12-3/TRBV12-4 TGTGCCAGCAGGGGGCGGTACACTGAAGCTTTCTTT CASRGRYTEAFF
TRBJ2-7 few NA TRBV18 TGTGCCAGCTCACCACAAAAGGCTGACGAGCAGTACTTC CASSPQKADEQYF
TRBJ1-1 NA NA TRBV29-1 TGCAGCGTTGTGCGGGGGAAGGCTGAAGCTTTCTTT CSVVRGKAEAFF
TRBJ1-4 few NA TRBV5-8 TGTGCCAGCAGTCCCAATCGCGGGGTCCCCAACGAAAAACTGTTTTTT CASSPNRGVPNEKLFF
TRBJ1-5 few TRBD1 TRBV11-1 TGTGCCAGCAGCTTAGAGTCCCGACAGGGTAGCAATCAGCCCCAGCATTTT CASSLESRQGSNQPQHF
TRBJ1-1 NA TRBD1 TRBV12-3/TRBV12-4 TGTGCCAGCAGAACCGGGACAGACAACACTGAAGCTTTCTTT CASRTGTDNTEAFF
TRBJ2-1 NA NA TRBV18 TGTGCCAGCTCACCAGAGACATCCCGGTCGGGCAATGAGCAGTTCTTC CASSPETSRSGNEQFF
TRBJ2-3 NA NA TRBV6-5 TGTGCCAGCAGTCCTAAGGTCCCTGATACGCAGTATTTT CASSPKVPDTQYF
TRBJ1-4 NA NA TRBV7-2 TGTGCCAGCAGCTTTCAGGGCAGGGCAACTAATGAAAAACTGTTTTTT CASSFQGRATNEKLFF
TRBJ1-5 NA NA TRBV20-1 TGCAGTGCTAGAGATGGCCAGACAATATTAAGCAATCAGCCCCAGCATTTT CSARDGQTILSNQPQHF
TRBJ2-1 NA NA TRBV20-1 TGCAGTGCTAGAGGGAGCGGGTGGCGTTTAGAGCAGTTCTTC CSARGSGWRLEQFF
TRBJ2-1 few TRBD2 TRBV7-9 TGTGCCAGCAGCTTAGCCAGCCTAGCGGGAGCTCTATTAAGATACAATGAGCAGTTCTTC CASSLASLAGALLRYNEQFF
TRBJ2-3 NA TRBD2 TRBV7-2 TGTGCCAGCAGCGATAGCGGGAGGCTAGATACGCAGTATTTT CASSDSGRLDTQYF
TRBJ2-1 NA NA TRBV29-1 TGCAGCGTTGAAGATTCAGGATGGACGGGATACAATGAGCAGTTCTTC CSVEDSGWTGYNEQFF
TRBJ2-7 NA TRBD1 TRBV6-5 TGTGCCAGCAGTTACACAACAGGGGCAGATGAGCAGTACTTC CASSYTTGADEQYF
TRBJ2-7 NA NA TRBV3-1 TGTGCCAGCAGCCAAGTTCGACTGTTCTACGAGCAGTACTTC CASSQVRLFYEQYF
TRBJ1-2 few NA TRBV7-9 TGTGCCAGCAGCTTAGCGAGACAGCGCTATGGCTACACCTTC CASSLARQRYGYTF
TRBJ2-3 once NA TRBV20-1 TGCAGGGCTAGAACCGGCACAGATACGCAGTATTTT CRARTGTDTQYF
TRBJ2-1 once TRBD1 TRBV7-9 TGTGCCAGCAGACTTCCGGGACAGGGGGATGTCAATGAGCAGTTCTTC CASRLPGQGDVNEQFF
TRBJ2-3 NA NA TRBV30 TGTGCCTGGATGGTGTGGGGGGTTAGTACAGATACGCAGTATTTT CAWMVWGVSTDTQYF
TRBJ1-5 NA NA TRBV4-1 TGCGCCAGCAGCCGAGACCCACTTAGCAATCAGCCCCAGCATTTT CASSRDPLSNQPQHF
TRBJ2-3 NA TRBD2 TRBV20-1 TGCAGTGCGGCGACTAGCGGAAACACAGATACGCAGTATTTT CSAATSGNTDTQYF
TRBJ2-2 NA NA TRBV6-6 TGTGCCAGCAGTCCTTGGGCCGGGGAAGGTCCCGGGGAGCTGTTTTTT CASSPWAGEGPGELFF
TRBJ2-5 NA NA TRBV25-1 TGTGCCAGCAGTGAAGCGCAGCCCCAAGAGACCCAGTACTTC CASSEAQPQETQYF
TRBJ1-1 NA NA TRBV3-1 TGTGCCAGCAGCCAAGGGGGGGGACGGAACACTGAAGCTTTCTTT CASSQGGGRNTEAFF
TRBJ2-7 few TRBD2 TRBV12-3/TRBV12-4 TGTGCCAGCAGTAGAGAGCGGGGGGCGACCTACGAGCAGTACTTC CASSRERGATYEQYF
TRBJ2-5 NA NA TRBV3-1 TGTGCCAGCAGGAGGAGTAGCTTCGGGCTTGAGACCCAGTACTTC CASRRSSFGLETQYF